This T cell receptor (beta chain) stems from a study of CD8 T cells in ankylosing spondylitis. Whole-study results and caveats: Past studies reported some motif variants in reactive arthritis synovial fluid and blood. Among TCR beta sequences, a motif of several highly homologous variants appeared characteristic of ankylosing spondylitis blood.

About this clonotype: Antigen specificity is unknown.

Making use of molecular barcodes, quantitative 5'-RACE generated TCR beta libraries. From the 5' RACE reads, TCRdb called clonotypes with MiXCR, one entry per CDR3 protein. The repertoire holds 250,000 to 300,000 distinct CDR3 sequences, around 20% seen once, with 7.8% in the top ten. The V and J ends lost 5 bases and 9 bases, in that order; junction bases with no gene match: 12. Germline V gene lookup returns CDR1 MNHNS and CDR2 SASEGT. CDR3 size: 17 residues. The clonotype was recovered from a male donor with ankylosing spondylitis or in good health (not recorded which). The chain uses TRBV6-1 and TRBJ1-6; 11 nucleotides match TRBD1. The specimen sequenced was blood, either unsorted or a sorted T cell fraction (not recorded which). The CDR3 DNA reads as TGTGCCAGCAGTACGGGACAGGGGGTCGTCGGTGGTTCACCCCTCCACTTT. This codes for CASSTGQGVVGGSPLHF.